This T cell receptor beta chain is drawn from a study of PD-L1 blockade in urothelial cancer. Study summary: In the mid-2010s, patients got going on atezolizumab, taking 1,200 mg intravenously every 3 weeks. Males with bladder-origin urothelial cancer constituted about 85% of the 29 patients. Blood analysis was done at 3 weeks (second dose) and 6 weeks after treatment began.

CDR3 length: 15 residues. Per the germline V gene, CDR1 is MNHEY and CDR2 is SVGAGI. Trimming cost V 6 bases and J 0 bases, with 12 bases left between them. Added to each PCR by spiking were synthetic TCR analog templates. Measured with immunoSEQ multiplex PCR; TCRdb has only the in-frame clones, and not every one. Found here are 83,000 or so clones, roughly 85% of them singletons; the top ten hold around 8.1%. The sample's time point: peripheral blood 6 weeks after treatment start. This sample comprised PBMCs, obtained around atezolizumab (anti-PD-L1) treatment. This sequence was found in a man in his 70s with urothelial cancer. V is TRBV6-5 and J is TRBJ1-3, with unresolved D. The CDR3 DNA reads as TGTGCCAGCAGAACTCAGGCCGACTCTGGAAACACCATATATTTT. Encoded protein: CASRTQADSGNTIYF.